This T cell receptor beta chain emerged from a study of T-cell reconstitution after alpha-beta-depleted transplantation in children. CDR1 and CDR2 from the germline V gene are SGHTA and FQGNSA. Trimming removed 7 bases from V and 1 base from J; junction bases left unmatched: 6. CDR3 length equals 15 residues. Unique molecular identifiers were built into the TCRbeta library. One entry per CDR3 protein results from TCRdb running MiXCR on the PCR reads. This sample carries 500,000 or so distinct CDR3 sequences, roughly 11% of them seen once, and the ten largest clones take 12% to 15%. This clonotype was counted only a few times. Its target is not known. Whole-study results and caveats: T-cell counts and diversity were attributed mostly to newly produced T cells one year after transplant. Some patients showed high day-60 TCRbeta diversity, which derived from surviving recipient T cells and thymic progenitors.

Here the sequenced sample was PBMCs, mostly from graft donor cells, taken 180 days after TCRalphabeta/CD19-depleted stem cell transplant. The chain combines TRBV7-2 with TRBJ1-5; 8 nucleotides line up with TRBD1. The clonotype comes from a female patient under 10 years old who had a stem cell transplant for aplastic anemia, so the T cells may come from the graft donor. CDR3 DNA sequence: TGTGCCAGCACCACAGGGGGAAAAAGCAATCAGCCCCAGCATTTT. As protein: CASTTGGKSNQPQHF.